The following is a T cell receptor beta chain sequence with its context. Its antigen is undetermined. These data come from a study of OX40 agonist ivuxolimab in advanced cancers. Study-wide context: Antecedent anti-PD-1, anti-PD-L1 or anti-CTLA-4 therapy was permissible, with under 50% having received some. Findings of the study overall: Nonresponders, in some cases, also had low normalized T-cell clonal expansion. The mean number of expanded clones was higher in CD8+ T cells than in CD4+. At doses 0.1 to 3.0 mg/kg, CD4+ and CD8+ clones expanded.

Clones were read by immunoSEQ multiplex PCR, and TCRdb kept only the in-frame ones, dropping some. The table lists 85,000 to 120,000 clones, approximately 90% of them singletons, with approximately 0.52% in the top ten. Sequencing was performed on CD4+ or CD8+ T cells sorted from blood, taken in a trial of the OX40 agonist ivuxolimab. The source of this sequence is an adult with an advanced solid tumor such as melanoma, head and neck, liver or kidney cancer.

The CDR3 sequence: CSVEALGTPTQYF. The CDR3 bases are TGCAGCGTTGAAGCCTTGGGGACACCGACCCAGTACTTC. This chain joins TRBV29-1 and TRBJ2-5; a weak D match, TRBD1 (6 bases). V lost 1 base and J 7 bases, leaving 13 bases between the germline ends. The length of the CDR3 is 13 residues. Germline V gene data show CDR1 as SQVTM and CDR2 as ANQGSEA. The whole variable domain, remainder taken from reference TRBV29-1 and TRBJ2-5, is SAVISQKPSRDICQRGTSLTIQCQVDSQVTMMFWYRQQPGQSLTLIATANQGSEATYESGFVIDKFPISRPNLTFSTLTVSNMSPEDSSIYLCSVEALGTPTQYFGPGTRLLVL.